Each of the 18 T cell receptor beta chains below was sequenced from the same sample in a study of low-dose radiotherapy and immunotherapy resistance in tumors. Priming of first-strand cDNA relied on TRAV- and TRBV-specific primers (covering alpha and beta chains). Over 20 PCR cycles, TCRs were amplified from a constant-region primer and V-primer adapter. From the reads, TCRdb called clonotypes with MiXCR, one entry per CDR3 protein. The table shows around 17,000 distinct CDR3 sequences, with 70% occurring only once. Every receptor here comes from a human donor with advanced metastatic prostate, ovarian, gallbladder or colorectal cancer (not recorded which). This table probably holds off-target reads from a library built for another chain.

This clonotype was detected a few times. The chain recombines TRBV5-5 with TRBJ2-2; D ambiguous. The CDR3 has 14 residues. The V gene's germline CDR1 is SGHKS and CDR2 YYEKEE (reference sequence). V dropped 1 base and J dropped 3 bases, with 7 bases sitting between them. DNA for the CDR3: TGTGCCAGCAGCTTGCCGTCGGACACCGGGGAGCTGTTTTTT. Protein: CASSLPSDTGELFF.

This sequence joins TRBV12-3 or TRBV12-4 and TRBJ2-1; 13 nucleotides line up with TRBD2. There are 18 residues in the CDR3. The junction had 9 bases not matched to a gene; V was cut back by 2 bases and J by 5 bases. The CDR3 region has the DNA TGTGCCAGCAGTTTATATCCGGGACTAGCGGGAAGGAACAATGAGCAGTTCTTC. It codes for CASSLYPGLAGRNNEQFF.

This clonotype came up a few times. The rearrangement joins TRBV12-3 or TRBV12-4 to TRBJ1-2; possibly TRBD1 for D (5 bases). Deletions cut 5 bases from V and 4 bases from J, with 14 bases between. CDR3 length equals 14 residues. CDR3 DNA: TGTGCCAGCAGTGGGGCTGGGGCGGGCTATGGCTACACCTTC. Protein product: CASSGAGAGYGYTF.

The chain carries TRBV5-4 and TRBJ2-1, with a tentative D call TRBD2 (6 bases). The germline V gene encodes CDR1 SGHNT and CDR2 YYREEE (reference sequence). V lost 0 bases and J lost 7, with 11 bases in between. This CDR3 contains 14 residues. The CDR3 bases are TGTGCCAGCAGCTTGGCCCCGACTAGAAATGAGCAGTTCTTC. Encoded protein: CASSLAPTRNEQFF.

This chain links TRBV11-2 with TRBJ1-2, with D tentatively TRBD1 (6 bases). Trimming stripped 0 bases from V and 5 bases from J, with 13 bases between. There are 15 residues in the CDR3. The germline gives CDR1 SGHAT, CDR2 FQNNGV. CDR3 protein: CASSLDARGGYGYTF. In DNA, the CDR3 is TGTGCCAGCAGCTTAGATGCCAGGGGAGGATATGGCTACACCTTC. The whole variable domain, remainder taken from reference TRBV11-2 and TRBJ1-2, is EAGVAQSPRYKIIEKRQSVAFWCNPISGHATLYWYQQILGQGPKLLIQFQNNGVVDDSQLPKDRFSAERLKGVDSTLKIQPAKLEDSAVYLCASSLDARGGYGYTFGSGTRLTVV.

The J gene is TRBJ1-5, the V gene TRBV5-6; D might be TRBD1 (5 bases). This CDR3 spans 14 amino acids. Trimming cost V 4 bases and J 4 bases, with 12 bases left between them. Per the germline V gene, CDR1 is SGHDT and CDR2 is YYEEEE. The CDR3 reads CASSNWGGNQPQHF. The CDR3, as DNA: TGTGCCAGCAGCAATTGGGGGGGAAATCAGCCCCAGCATTTT.

The V gene is TRBV7-8, the J gene TRBJ2-1, with 12 positions matching TRBD2. The V and J ends lost 4 bases and 2 bases, in that order; junction bases with no gene match: 9. Germline lookup yields CDR1 SGHVS and CDR2 FQNEAQ. This CDR3 region has 18 residues. The CDR3 DNA reads TGTGCCAGCAGCTCAACCTCCGGACTAGCGGGAACCTACAATGAGCAGTTCTTC. Translation: CASSSTSGLAGTYNEQFF.

This chain connects TRBV10-3 to TRBJ1-2, with D possibly being TRBD1 (6 bases). CDR3 length: 16 amino acids. Looked up from germline, CDR1 is ENHRY and CDR2 is SYGVKD. Trimming stripped 7 bases from V and 4 bases from J, with 22 bases between. The CDR3 DNA is TGTGCCATCACCCAGAAAGGGGGACACTTAACCTATGGCTACACCTTC. It translates to CAITQKGGHLTYGYTF.

The gene calls are TRBV24-1 and TRBJ1-5; possible D gene TRBD1, 6 bases. CDR1 is KGHDR and CDR2 is SFDVKD in the germline V gene. V lost 3 bases, J lost 0 bases, and 11 bases lay in between. The CDR3 spans 16 residues. CDR3 DNA: TGTGCCACCAGTGATCGGGACACGTATAGCAATCAGCCCCAGCATTTT. It encodes CATSDRDTYSNQPQHF.

This chain connects TRBV6-2 or TRBV6-3 to TRBJ2-3; the D is unclear. V was trimmed by 3 bases and J by 1 base, leaving 17 bases between them. CDR1 and CDR2 (germline): MNHEY, SVGEGT. This CDR3 spans 17 amino acids. The CDR3 coding sequence is TGTGCCAGCAGTTATATACTTGCCCCGTATCGCACAGATACGCAGTATTTT. Translating gives CASSYILAPYRTDTQYF.

The chain links TRBV24-1 to TRBJ2-3, with TRBD1 as a possible D gene (6 bases). V lost 6 bases and J lost 2, with 11 bases in between. This CDR3 contains 14 residues. Germline-derived CDR1 and CDR2 are KGHDR and SFDVKD. The CDR3 spells CATSFGQSTDTQYF. Written as DNA, the CDR3 is TGTGCCACCAGTTTTGGACAGTCCACAGATACGCAGTATTTT.

This sequence joins TRBV5-4 and TRBJ1-2, with TRBD1 as a possible D gene (6 bases). Germline V gene sequence: CDR1 SGHNT, CDR2 YYREEE (reference sequence). V lost 5 bases and J lost 3, with 17 bases in between. The CDR3 loop spans 15 amino acids. The CDR3 sequence: CASRGGVYRHYGYTF. The CDR3 DNA follows: TGTGCCAGCAGAGGGGGGGTTTATCGACACTATGGCTACACCTTC.

This chain links TRBV20-1 with TRBJ2-7; D may be TRBD1 (6 bases). V lost 6 bases and J lost 3, with 18 bases in between. In germline, CDR1 is DFQATT, CDR2 SNEGSKA (reference sequence). The length of the CDR3 is 14 residues. The chain's CDR3 is CSAAAPRGNYEQYF. The CDR3 coding sequence is TGCAGTGCAGCCGCCCCCAGGGGTAACTACGAGCAGTACTTC.

The J gene is TRBJ1-4, the V gene TRBV2; D remains unclear. V lost 7 bases, J lost 7 bases, and 13 bases lay in between. The CDR3 runs 13 residues. Germline V gene lookup returns CDR1 SNHLY and CDR2 FYNNEI. In nucleotides, the CDR3 is TGTGCCAGCAACCGGGATGGAGGTGAAAAACTGTTTTTT. Amino acid sequence: CASNRDGGEKLFF.

The chain joins TRBV29-1 to TRBJ2-3; 10 nucleotides line up with TRBD1. This CDR3 is 15 amino acids long. CDR1 and CDR2 (germline): SQVTM, ANQGSEA. V gave up 7 bases and J gave up 6 bases; unmatched junction bases: 13. The DNA of the CDR3 is TGCAGCGCCGCCGCCGGGACAGGGGCGAGTGATACGCAGTATTTT. Translation: CSAAAGTGASDTQYF.

The J gene is TRBJ1-2, the V gene TRBV30; 9 bases align to TRBD1. Losses at the gene ends were 4 bases for V and 4 bases for J; bases not matched to a gene: 7. Germline V lookup: CDR1 GTSNPN, CDR2 SVGIG (reference sequence). The CDR3 is made up of 14 amino acids. CDR3: CAWTTGGSTYGYTF. The CDR3 DNA is TGTGCCTGGACCACAGGGGGCTCCACCTATGGCTACACCTTC.

The chain combines TRBV5-1 with TRBJ2-4; 9 nucleotides match TRBD1. Germline CDR1 and CDR2: SGHRS and YFSETQ. This CDR3 has 16 amino acids. Trimming cost V 3 bases and J 2 bases; bases outside gene matches: 6. CDR3 bases: TGCGCCAGCAGCTCGACAGGGGGTGCGTCCAAAAACATTCAGTACTTC. It translates to CASSSTGGASKNIQYF.

This clonotype appeared a few times. This chain links TRBV6-2 or TRBV6-3 with TRBJ2-5, with 9 bases aligning to TRBD1. J gave up 5 bases and V 0 bases, and 13 bases lay outside the gene matches. The length of the CDR3 is 18 residues. Germline CDR1 MNHEY, CDR2 SVGEGT. The CDR3 reads CASSYSFTGTGGRETQYF. The CDR3 region has the DNA TGTGCCAGCAGTTACTCTTTCACCGGCACAGGGGGCCGGGAGACCCAGTACTTC.